The 32 T cell receptor beta chains below were found in one sample sequenced in a study of metastatic and nonmetastatic thyroid tumors. No treatment had been given to any patient before thyroid surgery. TCRdb reanalyzed the PCR reads via MiXCR. The profile shows under 60,000 clones, around 20% of them singletons. The material sequenced was blood. Every receptor here comes from a male donor with papillary thyroid cancer or a benign thyroid nodule (not recorded which). Some clones in this sample may be carry-over from other donors' samples.

This clone was recorded many times. The chain carries TRBV28 and TRBJ2-2, with D perhaps TRBD2 (6 bases). Trimming cost V 6 bases and J 5 bases, with 19 bases left between them. Germline CDR1 and CDR2: MDHEN and SYDVKM. This CDR3 has 16 residues. The CDR3 nucleotides are TGTGCCAGCAGCCTTTTGCCGGAGGGCCGAACCGGGGAGCTGTTTTTT. It specifies CASSLLPEGRTGELFF.

This clone was counted at least ten times. The rearrangement uses TRBV4-1 and TRBJ1-3, with D maybe TRBD1 (6 bases). Trimming took off 2 bases at V and 4 bases at J, with 18 bases between the two ends. This CDR3 is 17 amino acids long. CDR1 and CDR2 from the germline V gene are MGHRA and YSYEKL. The CDR3 sequence is CASSQIGRGAKGNTIYF. In DNA form, the CDR3 reads TGCGCCAGCAGCCAAATAGGCAGGGGCGCAAAAGGAAACACCATATATTTT.

The sample holds a few counts of this clone. Other DNA sequences in this sample translate to the same CDR3. This chain joins TRBV30 and TRBJ2-2; the D gene is possibly TRBD2 (5 bases). The CDR3 spans 13 residues. Germline V CDR1 and CDR2: GTSNPN, SVGIG (reference sequence). The ends were cut back, 3 bases at V and 4 bases at J, with 9 bases in the middle. The CDR3 protein is CAWRAGVTGELFF. Here the CDR3 DNA reads TGTGCCTGGAGGGCCGGGGTCACCGGGGAGCTGTTTTTT.

This chain joins TRBV5-1 and TRBJ2-1; D remains ambiguous. The germline gives CDR1 SGHRS, CDR2 YFSETQ. V dropped 7 bases and J dropped 5 bases, with 13 bases sitting between them. The CDR3 runs to 13 residues. In nucleotides, the CDR3 is TGCGCCAGCCGCCTAAACTTAAACAATGAGCAGTTCTTC. Its translation is CASRLNLNNEQFF.

V usage is TRBV12-3 or TRBV12-4 and J usage is TRBJ2-5; D not certain. V lost 5 bases and J lost 0, with 16 bases in between. CDR3 length: 16 residues. The CDR3 nucleotides are TGTGCCAGCAGTCTTTCAGTAGGATCGTACCAAGAGACCCAGTACTTC. Protein: CASSLSVGSYQETQYF.

Of note for this clone: Within the sample, other DNA sequences also encode this same CDR3. The chain uses TRBV28 and TRBJ2-7; D not certain. The CDR3 has 12 amino acids. V was cut by 3 bases and J by 4 bases, with 7 bases left in between. Germline V CDR1 and CDR2: MDHEN, SYDVKM. The CDR3 sequence is CASSLGDYEQYF. The CDR3 nucleotides are TGTGCCAGCAGTTTGGGTGATTACGAGCAGTACTTC. The full variable domain, in which reference TRBV28 and TRBJ2-7 provide the parts outside the CDR3, is DVKVTQSSRYLVKRTGEKVFLECVQDMDHENMFWYRQDPGLGLRLIYFSYDVKMKEKGDIPEGYSVSREKKERFSLILESASTNQTSMYLCASSLGDYEQYFGPGTRLTVT.

This clone was found a few times. The chain employs TRBV6-1 and TRBJ2-5, with TRBD2 identical over 8 bases. There are 13 residues in the CDR3. CDR1 and CDR2 (germline): MNHNS, SASEGT. V dropped 3 bases and J dropped 7; count of bases not matched to a gene: 4. The CDR3 reads CASSDFGGGTQYF. CDR3 DNA: TGTGCCAGCAGTGATTTCGGGGGGGGGACCCAGTACTTC.

This clone is medium-sized by share. The chain has TRBV11-3 and TRBJ1-2; 12 nucleotides align to TRBD1. Trimming removed 5 bases from V and 6 bases from J; junction bases left unmatched: 7. This CDR3 contains 15 residues. CDR1 is SGHNT and CDR2 is YENEEA in the germline V gene. The CDR3 protein is CASSPGTGGANGYTF. DNA of the CDR3: TGTGCCAGCAGCCCCGGGACAGGGGGCGCGAATGGCTACACCTTC.

The V and J genes are TRBV30 and TRBJ2-7, with D unresolved. The V end lost 0 bases, the J end lost 3 bases, and 9 bases lay between the germline ends. The CDR3 consists of 13 residues. The germline CDR1 and CDR2 sequences are GTSNPN and SVGIG (reference sequence). The CDR3 loop reads CAWSVFPGYEQYF. The CDR3 coding sequence is TGTGCCTGGAGTGTATTCCCGGGCTACGAGCAGTACTTC.

At least ten counts were recorded for this clone. This specimen includes other DNA sequences encoding the same CDR3. The chain carries TRBV6-5 and TRBJ1-1; a possible D gene is TRBD1 (5 bases). V lost 0 bases, J lost 8 bases, and 16 bases lay in between. The CDR3 runs to 15 residues. Germline values: CDR1 MNHEY, CDR2 SVGAGI. The CDR3 is CASSYSRGGSLEAFF. CDR3 sequence (DNA): TGTGCCAGCAGTTACTCGAGGGGTGGGTCCCTCGAAGCTTTCTTT.

This clone was recorded at least ten times. As DNA, the CDR3 is TGTGCCAGCAGCCTAGAGGGGACAATCTCCTACGAGCAGTACTTC. Its protein is CASSLEGTISYEQYF. The gene calls are TRBV9 and TRBJ2-7; a possible D gene is TRBD1 (6 bases). V was trimmed by 4 bases and J by 0 bases, leaving 14 bases between them. The CDR3 runs 15 residues. Germline-derived CDR1 and CDR2 are SGDLS and YYNGEE.

The chain links TRBV5-1 to TRBJ1-2; possible D gene TRBD1, 6 bases. This CDR3 is 15 amino acids long. Trimming shortened V by 2 bases and J by 4 bases, and 15 bases separated the two germline ends. Germline CDR1 and CDR2: SGHRS and YFSETQ. CDR3 protein: CASSLADDRSYGYTF. The CDR3 DNA follows: TGCGCCAGCAGCTTAGCGGACGACAGGAGCTATGGCTACACCTTC.

This clone was seen ten or more times. Written as DNA, the CDR3 is TGCAGCGTTGAAGCAGGGTCCTACGAGCAGTACTTC. This codes for CSVEAGSYEQYF. The V call is TRBV29-1, the J call TRBJ2-7, with D perhaps matching TRBD1 (5 bases). CDR3 length equals 12 residues. Germline-derived CDR1 and CDR2 are SQVTM and ANQGSEA. The germline V and J ends were trimmed by 1 base and 1 base, with 5 bases remaining between them.

This clone was counted ten times or more. The J gene is TRBJ2-7, the V gene TRBV11-2; 13 bases align to TRBD2. CDR3 size: 17 residues. With 0 bases clipped from V and 3 bases from J, the junction kept 5 bases outside the gene matches. Looked up from germline, CDR1 is SGHAT and CDR2 is FQNNGV. The DNA of the CDR3 is TGTGCCAGCAGCTTAGATCCGACTAGCGGGGGGAACTACGAGCAGTACTTC. Amino acids: CASSLDPTSGGNYEQYF.

In the case of this clone: Germline is not matched at one junction end, which may reflect a read error. The DNA of the CDR3 is TGTTCCAGCAGTGAAGACAGGGGAAAGGAGCAGTACTTC. Its translation is CSSSEDRGKEQYF. The chain couples TRBV6-1 to TRBJ2-7; 8 nucleotides align to TRBD1. This CDR3 is built from 13 residues. Germline V gives CDR1 MNHNS, CDR2 SASEGT.

A note on this clone: A single base separates this from a much larger clone, so it may be a read error. The CDR3 DNA is TGTGCCAGCAGTTTATCGGGCCCTAATGATCAGTTCTTC. Amino acids: CASSLSGPNDQFF. This chain uses TRBV27 with TRBJ2-1; D is unclear. Germline CDR1 reads MNHEY; CDR2 reads SMNVEV (reference sequence). The CDR3 runs to 13 residues.

The chain couples TRBV25-1 to TRBJ2-7; unclear D gene. V lost 6 bases and J lost 6, with 9 bases in between. CDR1 and CDR2 from the germline V gene are MGHDK and SYGVNS. This CDR3 is built from 11 residues. The DNA of the CDR3 is TGTGCCAGCAGAGTCGTGGGCGAGCAGTACTTC. Protein: CASRVVGEQYF.

At least ten counts were recorded for this clone. The chain uses TRBV27 and TRBJ2-1; a weak D match, TRBD2 (5 bases). Germline V gene lookup returns CDR1 MNHEY and CDR2 SMNVEV (reference sequence). CDR3 length: 15 amino acids. V lost 6 bases and J 2 bases, leaving 14 bases between the germline ends. As DNA, the CDR3 is TGTGCCAGCAGCCCGGACTTCTCAACCTACAATGAGCAGTTCTTC. Residues: CASSPDFSTYNEQFF.

This clone showed up just a few times. V is TRBV28 and J is TRBJ2-3; 10 bases line up with TRBD2. V shed 4 bases and J 6 bases; nucleotides not matched to a gene: 7. CDR3 length: 15 residues. Germline lookup yields CDR1 MDHEN and CDR2 SYDVKM. CDR3: CASSSSGRAGDTQYF. DNA for the CDR3: TGTGCCAGCAGTTCCAGCGGGAGGGCCGGGGATACGCAGTATTTT.

This clone counts as medium-sized. V and J are TRBV12-3 or TRBV12-4 and TRBJ2-7; TRBD2 matches at 11 bases. CDR3 length: 16 amino acids. The J segment lost 1 base and the V segment lost 6 bases, leaving 8 bases of the junction unmatched. The chain's CDR3 is CASSPQGTSGSYEQYF. The CDR3 DNA sequence: TGTGCCAGCAGCCCCCAAGGGACTAGCGGATCCTACGAGCAGTACTTC.

By sample fraction, this clone is medium-sized. V usage is TRBV19 and J usage is TRBJ2-6, with unresolved D. Germline CDR1 is LNHDA and CDR2 is SQIVND (reference sequence). The CDR3 is 17 residues long. V dropped 5 bases and J dropped 0 bases, with 14 bases sitting between them. CDR3 loop: CASSPLRPSSGANVLTF. The CDR3 DNA reads as TGTGCCAGTAGTCCCCTCAGGCCTAGCTCTGGGGCCAACGTCCTGACTTTC.

This clone was observed many times. The chain joins TRBV27 to TRBJ2-1; the match to TRBD2 covers 10 bases. The CDR3 has 16 amino acids. CDR1 is MNHEY and CDR2 is SMNVEV in the germline V gene (reference sequence). V gave up 2 bases and J gave up 8 bases; unmatched junction bases: 9. CDR3 sequence (DNA): TGTGCCAGCAGTTTAGGGCCCGGACTAGCGGTCGATGAGCAGTTCTTC. Residues: CASSLGPGLAVDEQFF.

This clone came up many times. The J gene is TRBJ2-1, the V gene TRBV25-1, with no clear D. The length of the CDR3 is 11 residues. CDR1 and CDR2 from the germline V gene are MGHDK and SYGVNS. Trimming removed 2 bases from V and 10 bases from J, with 6 bases in between. The CDR3, as DNA: TGTGCCAGCAGTGAAACCTTGGAGCAGTTCTTC. It translates to CASSETLEQFF.

There are a few counts of this clone. This same CDR3 is encoded by further DNA sequences in the sample. The V call is TRBV6-1, the J call TRBJ2-7; D might be TRBD1 (5 bases). The ends were cut back, 6 bases at V and 1 base at J, with 19 bases in the middle. The germline CDR1 and CDR2 sequences are MNHNS and SASEGT. This CDR3 region has 16 residues. The DNA of the CDR3 is TGTGCCAGCAGCCGTGTGGCAGGAAAGGGGTCCTACGAGCAGTACTTC. It yields the protein CASSRVAGKGSYEQYF.

There are many counts of this clone. The V and J genes are TRBV5-1 and TRBJ2-7; D might be TRBD1 (6 bases). This CDR3 spans 14 amino acids. Trimming took 1 base from V and 2 from J, leaving 10 bases between them. CDR1 and CDR2 from the germline V gene are SGHRS and YFSETQ. The CDR3 protein is CASSLQGRPYEQYF. CDR3 bases: TGCGCCAGCAGCTTGCAGGGGCGGCCCTACGAGCAGTACTTC.

The CDR3 DNA reads as TGCGCCAGCAGCCAAGACGTGGGCGGGGAGCTGTTTTTT. This sequence encodes CASSQDVGGELFF. This chain connects TRBV4-1 to TRBJ2-2, with D uncertain. The CDR3 totals 13 residues. V was cut by 0 bases and J by 7 bases, with 6 bases left in between. Germline values: CDR1 MGHRA, CDR2 YSYEKL.

This clone appeared many times. V and J are TRBV7-3 and TRBJ2-2; D not certain. The V end lost 5 bases, the J end lost 3 bases, and 7 bases lay between the germline ends. This CDR3 region has 13 residues. The V gene's germline CDR1 is SGHTA and CDR2 FQGTGA. For the CDR3, the DNA is TGTGCCAGCAGCGTACATGACACCGGGGAGCTGTTTTTT. Translation: CASSVHDTGELFF.

In its sample, this clone ranks as medium-sized. This rearrangement joins TRBV4-1 to TRBJ2-7; D is possibly TRBD1 (6 bases). V lost 3 bases and J lost 5, with 14 bases in between. CDR1 and CDR2 (germline): MGHRA, YSYEKL. CDR3 length equals 14 residues. CDR3 amino acids: CASSHRWGLDEQYF. The CDR3 DNA reads as TGCGCCAGCAGCCATCGGTGGGGGCTCGACGAGCAGTACTTC.

Sample share makes this clone medium-sized. J is TRBJ1-2 and V is TRBV11-2; D is unclear. Germline V gene sequence: CDR1 SGHAT, CDR2 FQNNGV. V lost 5 bases and J 2 bases, leaving 9 bases between the germline ends. The CDR3 totals 13 residues. CDR3 amino acids: CASSEQRNYGYTF. CDR3 DNA: TGTGCCAGCAGCGAACAGAGGAACTATGGCTACACCTTC.

This clone was detected only a few times. With a much larger clone just one base away, this may be a read error. The rearrangement joins TRBV5-5 to TRBJ1-5; TRBD1 aligns across 9 bases. Looked up from germline, CDR1 is SGHKS and CDR2 is YYEKEE (reference sequence). The CDR3 totals 15 residues. In nucleotides, the CDR3 is TGTGCCAGCAGCTTGGTTGGACAGGGGTATCATCCCCAGCATTTT. This gives the protein CASSLVGQGYHPQHF. The full variable domain, its missing parts supplied by reference TRBV5-5 and TRBJ1-5, is DAGVTQSPTHLIKTRGQQVTLRCSPISGHKSVSWYQQVLGQGPQFIFQYYEKEERGRGNFPDRFSARQFPNYSSELNVNALLLGDSALYLCASSLVGQGYHPQHFGDGTRLSIL.

A note on this clone: An end of the junction differs from the germline gene, which may be a read error. The chain couples TRBV27 to TRBJ1-2; 7 nucleotides match TRBD1. CDR1 is MNHEY, CDR2 SMNVEV, per germline (reference sequence). The CDR3 totals 16 residues. The CDR3 DNA follows: TGTACCAGCAGTGCCCGACAGGGTGTTGTAAACTATGGCTACACCTTC. It is translated as CTSSARQGVVNYGYTF.

The V call is TRBV6-2 or TRBV6-3, the J call TRBJ2-7; 9 bases match TRBD1. J gave up 6 bases and V 0 bases, and 12 bases lay outside the gene matches. The CDR3 loop spans 17 amino acids. The germline V gene encodes CDR1 MNHEY and CDR2 SVGEGT. The CDR3 DNA sequence: TGTGCCAGCAGTTACTCGAGTCTTGGGACAGGGTTCCCCGAGCAGTACTTC. Its protein product is CASSYSSLGTGFPEQYF.